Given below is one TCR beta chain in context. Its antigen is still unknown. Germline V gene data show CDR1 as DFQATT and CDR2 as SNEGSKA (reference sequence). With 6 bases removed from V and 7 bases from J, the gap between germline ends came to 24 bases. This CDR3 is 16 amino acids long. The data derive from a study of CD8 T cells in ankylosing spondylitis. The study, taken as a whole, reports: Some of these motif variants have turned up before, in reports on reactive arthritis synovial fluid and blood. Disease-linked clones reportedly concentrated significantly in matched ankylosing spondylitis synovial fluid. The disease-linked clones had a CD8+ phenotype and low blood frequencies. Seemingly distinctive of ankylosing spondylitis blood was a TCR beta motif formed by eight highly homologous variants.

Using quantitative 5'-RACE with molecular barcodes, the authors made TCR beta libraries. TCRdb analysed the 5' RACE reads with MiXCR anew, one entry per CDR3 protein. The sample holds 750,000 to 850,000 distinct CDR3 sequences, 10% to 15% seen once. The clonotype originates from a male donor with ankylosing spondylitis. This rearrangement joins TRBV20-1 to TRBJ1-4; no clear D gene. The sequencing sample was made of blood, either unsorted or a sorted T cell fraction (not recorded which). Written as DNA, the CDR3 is TGCAGTGCCCACATGGCGGGGTTGCCGAGAGGTGAAAAACTGTTTTTT. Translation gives CSAHMAGLPRGEKLFF.